Following are 6 T cell receptor beta chains from one sample sequenced in a study of CD8 T cells in ankylosing spondylitis. TCRdb processed the 5' RACE reads anew with MiXCR; each CDR3 protein has one entry. The repertoire holds 100,000 to 150,000 distinct CDR3 sequences, 12% to 15% seen once, with just under 3% in the top ten. The material sequenced was blood, either unsorted or a sorted T cell fraction (not recorded which). All receptors come from a female donor with ankylosing spondylitis or in good health (not recorded which).

In regard to this clonotype: A much larger clone differs from this one at a single base, so this may be a read error. The chain uses TRBV5-1 and TRBJ2-1, with a possible D match to TRBD2 (6 bases). Germline V gene sequence: CDR1 SGHRS, CDR2 YFSETQ. The CDR3 has 15 amino acids. The CDR3, as DNA: TGCGCCAGCAGCTTGGATGGACTAAATTACAATGAGGAGTTCTTC. This gives the protein CASSLDGLNYNEEFF.

The V call is TRBV20-1, the J call TRBJ1-4; 10 bases are a match to TRBD1. The germline CDR1 and CDR2 sequences are DFQATT and SNEGSKA (reference sequence). Losses at the gene ends were 4 bases for V and 12 bases for J; bases not matched to a gene: 14. The CDR3 totals 15 residues. CDR3 bases: TGCAGTGCTAAAACCACCGGGACAGGGGACGTGGAACTGTTTTTT. Its protein is CSAKTTGTGDVELFF.

Ten or more counts support this clonotype. CDR3 in DNA: TGTGCCATCAGTGAGTCGAGCAGGGTACGCGAGCAGTACTTC. This encodes CAISESSRVREQYF. The rearrangement uses TRBV10-3 and TRBJ2-7; perhaps TRBD1 as D (5 bases). Trimming removed 0 bases at V and 6 bases at J, with 12 bases between. Germline CDR1 and CDR2: ENHRY and SYGVKD. This CDR3 has 14 residues.

By frequency in the sample, this clonotype is medium-sized (0.01 to 0.1%). The gene calls are TRBV12-3 or TRBV12-4 and TRBJ2-1; 7 nucleotides agree with TRBD2. V gave up 7 bases and J gave up 3 bases; unmatched junction bases: 12. The CDR3 has 16 amino acids. In nucleotides, the CDR3 is TGTGCCAGCACCTTTTGGGGGAGCGGGGACTACAATGAGCAGTTCTTC. Encoded protein: CASTFWGSGDYNEQFF.

The rearrangement joins TRBV29-1 to TRBJ2-7; 9 bases are a match to TRBD1. The CDR3 length is 16 residues. Trimming at V came to 4 bases and at J to 3 bases, leaving 13 bases not matched to a gene. Germline V gene sequence: CDR1 SQVTM, CDR2 ANQGSEA. This CDR3 is CSVVPADRGPSYEQYF. The CDR3 nucleotides are TGCAGCGTTGTGCCTGCGGACAGGGGACCTAGCTACGAGCAGTACTTC.

The chain uses TRBV9 and TRBJ1-1; a weak D match, TRBD1 (5 bases). In germline, CDR1 is SGDLS, CDR2 YYNGEE. V lost 5 bases, J lost 3 bases, and 14 bases lay in between. This CDR3 spans 14 amino acids. CDR3 nucleotide sequence: TGTGCCAGCAGTCCCGGTGCCAGGGACACTGAAGCTTTCTTT. Its protein is CASSPGARDTEAFF.